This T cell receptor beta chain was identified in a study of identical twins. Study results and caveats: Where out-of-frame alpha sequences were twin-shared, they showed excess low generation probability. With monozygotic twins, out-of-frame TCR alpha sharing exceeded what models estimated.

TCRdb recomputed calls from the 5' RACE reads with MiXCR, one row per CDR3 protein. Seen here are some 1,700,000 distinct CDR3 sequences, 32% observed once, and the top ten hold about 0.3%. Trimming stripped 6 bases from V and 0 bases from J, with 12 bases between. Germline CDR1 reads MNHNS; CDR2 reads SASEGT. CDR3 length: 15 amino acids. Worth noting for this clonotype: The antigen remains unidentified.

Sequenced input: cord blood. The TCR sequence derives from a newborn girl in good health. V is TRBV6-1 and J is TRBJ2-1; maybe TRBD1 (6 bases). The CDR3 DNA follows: TGTGCCAGCAGGGGCCGGGACACCTCCTACAATGAGCAGTTCTTC. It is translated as CASRGRDTSYNEQFF.